This note documents a single TCR beta chain sequence. What it binds is not known. Isolated RNA was reverse transcribed in full, so expressed TCRB transcripts were sequenced. This table comes from immunoSEQ multiplex PCR, and its TCRdb copy is limited to in-frame clones, with some not included. The sample shows about 230,000 clones, roughly 16% of them seen only once. V gave up 5 bases and J gave up 0 bases; unmatched junction bases: 3. The CDR3 is 15 residues long. Germline-derived CDR1 and CDR2 are SGHNT and YYREEE (reference sequence). The data stem from a study of beta chain features in type 1 diabetes. Sorting of CD4+ naive, central memory, regulatory and stem cell-like memory cells was performed via CD45RO/CCR7/CD25/CD127/CD95/CD27. The purity of all sorted populations exceeded 98%. Points from the study as a whole: The similarity of naive, central memory and Treg TCRB repertoires appeared greater among patients than among healthy donors. Significant though moderate, a shortening of TCRB CDR3s appeared in all four CD4+ subsets of Type 1 diabetes patients. Reduced insertions and increased deletions marked VDJ junctions in type 1 diabetes patients.

Sequencing was carried out using naive CD4+ T cells from blood. This clonotype was obtained from a man in his thirties or forties with type 1 diabetes. The rearrangement uses TRBV5-4 and TRBJ2-1, with TRBD1 matching over 9 bases. The CDR3 loop is CASRSDRGSYNEQFF. In DNA form, the CDR3 reads TGTGCCAGCAGATCGGACAGGGGCTCCTACAATGAGCAGTTCTTC.